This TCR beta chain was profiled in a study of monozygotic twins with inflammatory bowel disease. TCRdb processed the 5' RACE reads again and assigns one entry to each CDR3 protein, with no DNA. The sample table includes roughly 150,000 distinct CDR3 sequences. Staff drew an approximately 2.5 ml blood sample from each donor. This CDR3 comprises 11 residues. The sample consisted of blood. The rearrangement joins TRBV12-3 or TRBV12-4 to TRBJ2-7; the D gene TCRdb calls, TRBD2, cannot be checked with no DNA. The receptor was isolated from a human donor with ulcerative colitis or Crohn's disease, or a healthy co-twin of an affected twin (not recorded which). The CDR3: CASSLGQRQVF.